This is a list of T cell receptor beta chains from one sample in a study of blood T cell repertoires in COVID-19. Some clones are missing from TCRdb's copy, which holds only in-frame ones; the method was immunoSEQ multiplex PCR. There are roughly 180,000 clones in the sample; just under 85% occur only once, and less than 9% lies in the top ten. Material: peripheral blood. The receptors stem from a man aged 35-49 years who had recovered from COVID-19. CDR3s include the opening cysteine and the closing phenylalanine or tryptophan. D genes are given only for firm matches. Not all rows give a size; the values are once, few, many and, for expanded clones, a class.

V	J	D	size	CDR3	DNA
TRBV19	TRBJ1-2	-	-	CASSGAWGPPPEGYTF	TGTGCCAGTAGTGGGGCGTGGGGGCCCCCTCCTGAGGGCTACACCTTC
TRBV5-1	TRBJ1-1	TRBD1	-	CASSPDRVKAFF	TGCGCCAGCAGCCCTGACAGGGTGAAAGCTTTCTTT
TRBV7-9	TRBJ1-6	-	-	CASSFIRDSPLHF	TGTGCCAGCAGCTTCATCCGGGATTCACCCCTCCACTTT
TRBV19	TRBJ1-1	-	-	CASVRGTEAFF	TGTGCCAGTGTCAGAGGGACTGAAGCTTTCTTT
TRBV7-2	TRBJ2-1	-	few	CASSPSGSNNEQFF	TGTGCCAGCAGCCCATCCGGGAGCAACAATGAGCAGTTCTTC
TRBV27	TRBJ1-6	-	-	CASSSTGSPLHF	TGTGCCAGCTCCTCTACAGGTTCACCCCTCCACTTT
TRBV2	TRBJ1-6	-	-	CASSVQAINSPLHF	TGTGCCAGCAGTGTACAGGCGATTAATTCACCCCTCCACTTT
TRBV7-2	TRBJ1-4	-	-	CASRQGGGRNEKLFF	TGTGCCAGCCGGCAAGGGGGAGGGAGAAATGAAAAACTGTTTTTT
TRBV3-1/TRBV3-2	TRBJ1-3	-	-	CASSQGGPGAGNTIYF	TGTGCCAGCAGCCAAGGTGGTCCGGGGGCTGGAAACACCATATATTTT
TRBV11-2	TRBJ2-5	-	-	CASSLGSETQYF	TGTGCCAGCAGCTTAGGGAGTGAGACCCAGTACTTC
TRBV6-2/TRBV6-3	TRBJ2-1	TRBD1	-	CASSYSSDRGSYEQFF	TGTGCCAGCAGTTACTCATCGGACAGGGGTTCGTATGAGCAGTTCTTC
TRBV5-3	TRBJ2-7	-	-	CARSSRHSSYEQYF	TGTGCCAGAAGCTCCAGGCACAGCTCCTACGAGCAGTACTTC
TRBV30	TRBJ1-6	-	-	CAWGDSSSPLHF	TGTGCCTGGGGGGACTCAAGTTCACCCCTCCACTTT
TRBV5-6	TRBJ1-1	-	-	CASSLTASGINTEAFF	TGTGCCAGCAGCTTGACCGCGAGCGGGATTAACACTGAAGCTTTCTTT
TRBV24-1	TRBJ2-2	-	-	CATPEGQNTGELFF	TGTGCCACCCCCGAGGGACAGAACACCGGGGAGCTGTTTTTT
TRBV10-3	TRBJ2-2	TRBD2	-	CAISEGTSAHGELFF	TGTGCCATCAGTGAGGGGACTAGCGCGCACGGGGAGCTGTTTTTT
TRBV5-4	TRBJ1-2	-	few	CASSQVRGYYGYTF	TGTGCCAGCAGCCAGGTCAGGGGTTACTATGGCTACACCTTC
TRBV27	TRBJ2-5	-	-	CASSAGSVPQETQYF	TGTGCCAGCTCGGCAGGGTCGGTTCCACAAGAGACCCAGTACTTC
TRBV6-5	TRBJ2-7	-	-	CASSEGVDPYEQYF	TGTGCCAGCAGCGAGGGGGTTGATCCTTACGAGCAGTACTTC
TRBV4-3	TRBJ2-1	TRBD2	-	CASSQVGLAGVDEQFF	TGCGCCAGCAGCCAAGTTGGGTTAGCGGGAGTTGATGAGCAGTTCTTC
TRBV7-2	TRBJ2-3	-	-	CASSLVPGASTDTQYF	TGTGCCAGCAGCTTAGTCCCAGGGGCTAGCACAGATACGCAGTATTTT
TRBV6-6	TRBJ2-2	TRBD2	-	CASSLRSGGANTGELFF	TGTGCCAGCAGTCTCCGTAGCGGGGGGGCTAACACCGGGGAGCTGTTTTTT
TRBV28	TRBJ2-3	TRBD2	-	CASSLKGLAGLTDTQYF	TGTGCCAGCAGTTTAAAGGGACTAGCGGGGCTCACAGATACGCAGTATTTT
TRBV6-5	TRBJ1-1	-	-	CASSYGSGTLNTEAFF	TGTGCCAGCAGTTACGGTTCCGGGACACTGAACACTGAAGCTTTCTTT
TRBV18	TRBJ2-3	-	-	CASSPGGNTDTQYF	TGTGCCAGCTCACCAGGCGGGAACACAGATACGCAGTATTTT
TRBV5-1	TRBJ2-3	-	-	CASSLVQRSTDTQYF	TGCGCCAGCAGCTTGGTCCAGCGGTCCACAGATACGCAGTATTTT
TRBV24-1	TRBJ2-2	-	few	CATSAIGGKNTGELFF	TGTGCCACCAGTGCCATAGGGGGAAAAAACACCGGGGAGCTGTTTTTT
TRBV7-3	TRBJ2-4	TRBD1	once	CASSWRDRGADIQYF	TGTGCCAGCAGCTGGAGGGACAGGGGCGCGGACATTCAGTACTTC
TRBV13	TRBJ2-7	-	-	CASSSQGGASPEQYF	TGTGCCAGCAGCTCCCAGGGGGGTGCTAGCCCCGAGCAGTACTTC
TRBV13	TRBJ2-5	TRBD1	-	CASSSSQGQETQYF	TGTGCCAGCAGCTCCTCACAGGGGCAAGAGACCCAGTACTTC
TRBV19	TRBJ2-7	-	-	CASSEMYQQYF	TGTGCCAGTAGTGAGATGTACCAGCAGTACTTC
TRBV27	TRBJ1-5	-	once	CASIRTANSNQPQHF	TGTGCCAGCATAAGGACAGCTAATAGCAATCAGCCCCAGCATTTT
TRBV3-1/TRBV3-2	TRBJ1-1	-	-	CASSRRSGADPAEAFF	TGTGCCAGCAGCCGCCGTTCAGGTGCAGATCCGGCTGAAGCTTTCTTT
TRBV11-3	TRBJ2-2	TRBD2	-	CASSLGGTSGGTGELFF	TGTGCCAGCAGCTTAGGTGGGACTAGCGGGGGAACCGGGGAGCTGTTTTTT
TRBV28	TRBJ1-2	-	-	CASRIRGAGQNFYGYTF	TGTGCCAGCAGGATCAGAGGAGCCGGACAGAACTTCTATGGCTACACCTTC
TRBV10-3	TRBJ2-5	-	-	CATGRERETQYF	TGTGCCACGGGAAGGGAGAGGGAGACCCAGTACTTC
TRBV6-5	TRBJ2-2	-	-	CASTSLADTGELFF	TGTGCCAGCACCTCATTGGCTGACACCGGGGAGCTGTTTTTT